This T cell receptor beta chain was identified in a study of healthy donors' naive CD4 and CD8 T cells. The germline V gene has CDR1 SGHNT and CDR2 YYREEE (reference sequence). Trimming took 9 bases from V and 3 from J, leaving 23 bases between them. There are 16 residues in the CDR3. Each TCR library used 500 ng of total RNA and a linear amplification protocol. Via MiXCR, TCRdb re-called the reads, giving one row per CDR3 protein. The top ten hold more than 2% of the sample, which has approximately 200,000 distinct CDR3 sequences, 65% to 75% seen once. The rearrangement uses TRBV5-4 and TRBJ2-3, with D possibly being TRBD2 (6 bases). The clonotype originates from a pool of human donors in good health; the sample pools cells from several healthy donors. The specimen sequenced was naive CD4+ and CD8+ T cells sorted from blood, pooled from several donors. CDR3 coding DNA: TGTGCCACCTCGACGGCGGGAATGGGTGCGACAGATACGCAGTATTTT. It yields the protein CATSTAGMGATDTQYF.